This T cell receptor beta chain emerged from a study of CD4+ T cells in melanoma. Profiling relied on immunoSEQ multiplex PCR, and the TCRdb table lists in-frame clones only, not all of them. Of 15,000 to 20,000 clones detected, 80% to 90% appear once; the ten largest clones hold about 5%. The study's findings and limits: CD8+ T cell, macrophage and B cell function reportedly correlated with neoantigen-specific CD4+ T cells. Neoantigen-specific CD4+ T cells in melanoma reportedly had diverse differentiation states.

Details on this clone: Its antigen is unidentified.

Per germline, CDR1 MNHNS and CDR2 SASEGT. Trimming removed 2 bases at V and 4 bases at J, with 9 bases between. This CDR3 has 13 amino acids. The origin of this receptor is a human donor with melanoma. Input material: cells from a culture (not recorded whether cultured in vitro). The V gene is TRBV6-1, the J gene TRBJ2-7; D uncertain. Written as DNA, the CDR3 is TGTGCCAGCAGTGAACGTAAAGGGTACGAGCAGTACTTC. It codes for CASSERKGYEQYF.